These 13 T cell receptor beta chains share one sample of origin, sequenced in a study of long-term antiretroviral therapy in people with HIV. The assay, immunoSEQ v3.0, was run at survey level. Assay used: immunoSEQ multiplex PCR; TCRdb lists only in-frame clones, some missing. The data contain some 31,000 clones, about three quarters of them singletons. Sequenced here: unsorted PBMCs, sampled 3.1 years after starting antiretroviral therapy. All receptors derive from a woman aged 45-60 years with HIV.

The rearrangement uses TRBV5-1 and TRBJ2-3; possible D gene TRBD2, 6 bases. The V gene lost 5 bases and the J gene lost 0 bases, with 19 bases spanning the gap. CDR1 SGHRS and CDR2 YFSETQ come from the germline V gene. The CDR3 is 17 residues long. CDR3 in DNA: TGCGCCAGCAGAGGGGCGGGCGGGGCGACTAGCACAGATACGCAGTATTTT. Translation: CASRGAGGATSTDTQYF.

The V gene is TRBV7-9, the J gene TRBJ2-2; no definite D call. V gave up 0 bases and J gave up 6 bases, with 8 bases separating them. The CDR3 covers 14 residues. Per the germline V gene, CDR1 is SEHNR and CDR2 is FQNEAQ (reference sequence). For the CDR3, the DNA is TGTGCCAGCAGCTTAGCGTTCAAACCCGGGGAGCTGTTTTTT. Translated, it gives CASSLAFKPGELFF.

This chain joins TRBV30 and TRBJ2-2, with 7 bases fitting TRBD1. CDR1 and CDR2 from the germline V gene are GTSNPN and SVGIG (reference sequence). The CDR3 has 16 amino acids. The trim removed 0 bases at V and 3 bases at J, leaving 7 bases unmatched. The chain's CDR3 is CAWSVPGGWYTGELFF. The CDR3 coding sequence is TGTGCCTGGAGTGTTCCAGGGGGATGGTACACCGGGGAGCTGTTTTTT.

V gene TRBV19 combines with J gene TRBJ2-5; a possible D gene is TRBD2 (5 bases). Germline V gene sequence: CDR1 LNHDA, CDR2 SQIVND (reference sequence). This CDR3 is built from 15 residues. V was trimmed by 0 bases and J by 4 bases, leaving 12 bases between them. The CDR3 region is CASSIDLLALETQYF. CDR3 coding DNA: TGTGCCAGTAGTATAGATCTTTTAGCGTTAGAGACCCAGTACTTC.

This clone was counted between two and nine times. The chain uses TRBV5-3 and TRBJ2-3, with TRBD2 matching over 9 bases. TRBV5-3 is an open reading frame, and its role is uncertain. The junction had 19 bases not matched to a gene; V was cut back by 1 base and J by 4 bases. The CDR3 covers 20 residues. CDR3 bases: TGTGCCAGAAGCTTGCGTCGCATTAGCGGGGGTAACCGTCGGGCAGATACGCAGTATTTT. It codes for CARSLRRISGGNRRADTQYF.

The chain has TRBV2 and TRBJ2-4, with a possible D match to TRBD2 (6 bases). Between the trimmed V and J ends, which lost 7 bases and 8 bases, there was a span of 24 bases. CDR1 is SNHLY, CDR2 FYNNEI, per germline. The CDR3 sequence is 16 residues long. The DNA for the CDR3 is TGTGCCAGCATCCCCTACCCGAGACTAGGTGTTGACATTCAGTACTTC. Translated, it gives CASIPYPRLGVDIQYF.

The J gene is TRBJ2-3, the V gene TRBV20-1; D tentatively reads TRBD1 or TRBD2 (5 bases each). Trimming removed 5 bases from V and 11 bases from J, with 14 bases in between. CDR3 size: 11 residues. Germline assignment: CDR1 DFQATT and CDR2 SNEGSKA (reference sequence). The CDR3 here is CSAGGRGEQYF. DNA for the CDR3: TGCAGTGCTGGGGGAAGAGGCGAGCAGTATTTT.

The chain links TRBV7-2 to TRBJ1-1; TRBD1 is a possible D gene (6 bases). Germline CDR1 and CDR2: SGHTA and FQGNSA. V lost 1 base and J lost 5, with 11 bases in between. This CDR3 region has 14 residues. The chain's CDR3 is CASSLGTVTTEAFF. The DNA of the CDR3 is TGTGCCAGCAGCTTAGGGACAGTAACAACTGAAGCTTTCTTT.

The CDR3 reads CASSVSGAGTYEQYF. CDR3 coding DNA: TGTGCCAGCAGCGTCTCAGGGGCAGGGACCTACGAGCAGTACTTC. The genes are TRBV9 and TRBJ2-7, with D tentatively TRBD1 (6 bases). Germline V lookup: CDR1 SGDLS, CDR2 YYNGEE. CDR3 length: 15 amino acids. The V end was cut by 2 bases, the J end by 2 bases, with 14 bases between.

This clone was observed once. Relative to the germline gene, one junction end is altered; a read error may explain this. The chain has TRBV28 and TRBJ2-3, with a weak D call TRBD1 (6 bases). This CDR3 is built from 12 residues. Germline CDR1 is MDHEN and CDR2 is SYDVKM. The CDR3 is CASSLYAGDKGF. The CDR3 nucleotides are TGTGCCAGCAGTTTATATGCAGGGGACAAGGGTTTT.

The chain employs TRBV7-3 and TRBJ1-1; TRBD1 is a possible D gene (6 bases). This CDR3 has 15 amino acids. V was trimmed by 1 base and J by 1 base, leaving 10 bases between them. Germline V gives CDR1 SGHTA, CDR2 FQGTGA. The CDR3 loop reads CASSLMGGGNTEAFF. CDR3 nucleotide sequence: TGTGCCAGCAGCTTAATGGGGGGCGGGAACACTGAAGCTTTCTTT.

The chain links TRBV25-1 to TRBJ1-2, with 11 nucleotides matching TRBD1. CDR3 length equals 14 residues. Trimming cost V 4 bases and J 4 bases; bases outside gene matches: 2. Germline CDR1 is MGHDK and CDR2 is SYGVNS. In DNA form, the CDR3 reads TGTGCCAGCAGTGGGACAGGGGGCAGCTATGGCTACACCTTC. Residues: CASSGTGGSYGYTF.

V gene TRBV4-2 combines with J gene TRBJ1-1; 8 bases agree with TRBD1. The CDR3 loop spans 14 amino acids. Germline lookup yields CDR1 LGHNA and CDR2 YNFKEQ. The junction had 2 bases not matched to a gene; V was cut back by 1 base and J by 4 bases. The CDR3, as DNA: TGTGCCAGCAGCCAAGCTACAGGGGGCACTGAAGCTTTCTTT. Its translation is CASSQATGGTEAFF.